Each of the 20 T cell receptor beta chains below was sequenced from the same sample in a study of pediatric ulcerative colitis. Rectal tissue came from one to two pinch biopsies taken at colonoscopy. Assay: immunoSEQ multiplex PCR; the TCRdb copy retains only in-frame clones and omits some. The sample lists 40,000 to 55,000 clones; 78% were seen once. Sequences were obtained from gut tissue. These receptors originate from a girl between 10 and 17 years old with moderate ulcerative colitis.

The V call is TRBV9, the J call TRBJ2-3, with 9 bases aligning to TRBD2. Germline CDR1 and CDR2: SGDLS and YYNGEE. There are 16 residues in the CDR3. The junction had 4 bases not matched to a gene; V was cut back by 2 bases and J by 0 bases. The CDR3 spells CASSVGLALSTDTQYF. CDR3 bases: TGTGCCAGCAGCGTCGGACTAGCGCTTAGCACAGATACGCAGTATTTT.

This chain connects TRBV11-3 to TRBJ2-1; 7 nucleotides line up with TRBD1. Trimming took 3 bases from V and 2 from J; bases not matched to a gene: 1. Germline CDR1 reads SGHNT; CDR2 reads YENEEA. The CDR3 length is 14 residues. This CDR3 is CASSFQGAYNEQFF. The CDR3 DNA follows: TGTGCCAGCAGCTTCCAGGGGGCCTACAATGAGCAGTTCTTC.

The chain couples TRBV18 to TRBJ2-7, with unresolved D. V gave up 6 bases and J gave up 1 base, with 10 bases separating them. Germline CDR1 KGHSH, CDR2 LQKENI. The CDR3 consists of 13 residues. The CDR3 nucleotides read TGTGCCAGCTCTTTTGACGGATCCTACGAGCAGTACTTC. Its protein product is CASSFDGSYEQYF.

J is TRBJ1-5 and V is TRBV28, with 10 nucleotides matching TRBD1. The V gene's germline CDR1 is MDHEN and CDR2 SYDVKM. V lost 6 bases, J lost 0 bases, and 14 bases stayed unmatched. The CDR3 is 19 amino acids. The chain's CDR3 is CASRLDRDRGYYSNQPQHF. CDR3 in DNA: TGTGCCAGCAGACTAGACCGGGACAGGGGCTATTATAGCAATCAGCCCCAGCATTTT.

This chain connects TRBV6-4 to TRBJ1-1; D unresolved. The V end was cut by 4 bases, the J end by 6 bases, with 12 bases between. The CDR3 is made up of 13 amino acids. Per the germline V gene, CDR1 is MRHNA and CDR2 is SNTAGT. CDR3 in DNA: TGTGCCAGCAGTGGCGACGGGATGTCTGAAGCTTTCTTT. It yields the protein CASSGDGMSEAFF.

The V and J genes are TRBV27 and TRBJ2-6, with TRBD1 matching over 8 bases. The germline gives CDR1 MNHEY, CDR2 SMNVEV (reference sequence). CDR3 length: 15 residues. Germline trimming cut 5 bases from V and 2 bases from J; bases unmatched to any gene: 2. DNA for the CDR3: TGTGCCAGCAGTAAACAGGGGGCTGGGGCCAACGTCCTGACTTTC. It encodes CASSKQGAGANVLTF.

This chain joins TRBV7-8 and TRBJ2-3; D possibly corresponds to TRBD2 (6 bases). This CDR3 spans 16 amino acids. Trimming took 1 base from V and 0 from J, leaving 11 bases between them. Germline V gene data show CDR1 as SGHVS and CDR2 as FQNEAQ. The CDR3 DNA is TGTGCCAGCAGCTTAGGGGCGGGGACCAGCACAGATACGCAGTATTTT. Its protein product is CASSLGAGTSTDTQYF. The whole variable domain, remainder taken from reference TRBV7-8 and TRBJ2-3, is GAGVSQSPRYKVAKRGQDVALRCDPISGHVSLFWYQQALGQGPEFLTYFQNEAQLDKSGLPSDRFFAERPEGSVSTLKIQRTQQEDSAVYLCASSLGAGTSTDTQYFGPGTRLTVL.

The chain joins TRBV11-2 to TRBJ2-1; no reliable D call. Germline V gene data show CDR1 as SGHAT and CDR2 as FQNNGV. V was clipped by 1 base and J by 8 bases, with 6 bases between them. The CDR3 length is 12 residues. The CDR3: CASSLAKYEQFF. In DNA form, the CDR3 reads TGTGCCAGCAGCTTAGCTAAGTATGAGCAGTTCTTC.

This chain links TRBV4-1 with TRBJ2-7; D is perhaps TRBD1 or TRBD2 (6 bases each). The length of the CDR3 is 18 residues. Trimming took off 0 bases at V and 2 bases at J, with 20 bases between the two ends. From germline, CDR1 is MGHRA and CDR2 YSYEKL. CDR3 in amino acids: CASSQDNGNGGLTYEQYF. The CDR3 DNA reads as TGCGCCAGCAGCCAAGATAATGGGAATGGGGGGCTCACCTACGAGCAGTACTTC.

V and J are TRBV18 and TRBJ2-2; TRBD1 matches at 9 bases. CDR3 length equals 15 residues. V gave up 3 bases and J gave up 3 bases; unmatched junction bases: 2. Germline loops: CDR1 KGHSH, CDR2 LQKENI. The CDR3 here is CASSPRQGDTGELFF. The CDR3 region has the DNA TGTGCCAGCTCACCCAGACAGGGGGACACCGGGGAGCTGTTTTTT. The variable domain in full, completed from reference TRBV18 and TRBJ2-2, reads NAGVMQNPRHLVRRRGQEARLRCSPMKGHSHVYWYRQLPEEGLKFMVYLQKENIIDESGMPKERFSAEFPKEGPSILRIQQVVRGDSAAYFCASSPRQGDTGELFFGEGSRLTVL.

The chain combines TRBV11-2 with TRBJ2-2; 15 nucleotides match TRBD2. Germline V lookup: CDR1 SGHAT, CDR2 FQNNGV. The CDR3 sequence is 17 residues long. With 3 bases clipped from V and 9 bases from J, the junction kept 8 bases outside the gene matches. The CDR3 loop is CASSFGAGLAGGWELFF. The CDR3 nucleotides are TGTGCCAGCAGCTTTGGCGCGGGACTAGCGGGAGGATGGGAGCTGTTTTTT.

The chain recombines TRBV18 with TRBJ1-2; 8 bases are shared with TRBD1. The CDR3 is 14 residues long. Germline values: CDR1 KGHSH, CDR2 LQKENI. Trimming at V came to 2 bases and at J to 6 bases, leaving 5 bases not matched to a gene. In DNA, the CDR3 is TGTGCCAGCTCACCATCAGGGGGCGCGGATGGCTACACCTTC. The encoded protein is CASSPSGGADGYTF. Supplemented by reference TRBV18 and TRBJ1-2, the full variable domain reads NAGVMQNPRHLVRRRGQEARLRCSPMKGHSHVYWYRQLPEEGLKFMVYLQKENIIDESGMPKERFSAEFPKEGPSILRIQQVVRGDSAAYFCASSPSGGADGYTFGSGTRLTVV.

A few counts support this clone. The chain couples TRBV2 to TRBJ2-2; D is uncertain. The CDR3 totals 14 residues. CDR1 is SNHLY and CDR2 is FYNNEI in the germline V gene. The germline V and J ends were trimmed by 2 bases and 0 bases, with 4 bases remaining between them. This chain's CDR3 is CASSESPNTGELFF. The CDR3 DNA sequence: TGTGCCAGCAGTGAATCCCCGAACACCGGGGAGCTGTTTTTT.

This chain connects TRBV27 to TRBJ2-1; D possibly corresponds to TRBD2 (5 bases). The CDR3 loop spans 14 amino acids. The V end lost 3 bases, the J end lost 6 bases, and 12 bases lay between the germline ends. Germline V gene lookup returns CDR1 MNHEY and CDR2 SMNVEV (reference sequence). CDR3 DNA sequence: TGTGCCAGCAGTTTTGGGAGTCTGGGCAATGAGCAGTTCTTC. Translation: CASSFGSLGNEQFF.

With regard to this clone: Other DNA variants within this sample encode the same CDR3. The chain recombines TRBV10-3 with TRBJ2-7; 8 bases agree with TRBD1. The V gene's germline CDR1 is ENHRY and CDR2 SYGVKD. The J segment lost 0 bases and the V segment lost 6 bases, leaving 7 bases of the junction unmatched. This CDR3 comprises 15 residues. The CDR3 DNA reads as TGTGCCATCAGGCCTGGACAGGGAGCCTCCTACGAGCAGTACTTC. Residues: CAIRPGQGASYEQYF.

The chain employs TRBV6-5 and TRBJ2-5; perhaps TRBD1 as D (6 bases). V lost 7 bases and J lost 7, with 13 bases in between. The CDR3 has 12 residues. Looked up from germline, CDR1 is MNHEY and CDR2 is SVGAGI. The CDR3 DNA is TGTGCCAGCAATGGGGGCCCGGGGACCCAGTACTTC. Protein sequence: CASNGGPGTQYF.

The gene calls are TRBV11-2 and TRBJ2-1; no clear D. V lost 0 bases and J 0 bases, leaving 9 bases between the germline ends. Germline CDR1 and CDR2: SGHAT and FQNNGV. This CDR3 has 16 residues. The CDR3 sequence: CASSLEVRLSYNEQFF. In DNA form, the CDR3 reads TGTGCCAGCAGCTTAGAGGTCAGGCTCTCCTACAATGAGCAGTTCTTC.

This chain links TRBV11-2 with TRBJ2-1; D gene ambiguous. Per germline, CDR1 SGHAT and CDR2 FQNNGV. The V and J ends lost 2 bases and 2 bases respectively, with 7 bases between them. CDR3 length: 14 residues. The CDR3 region has the DNA TGTGCCAGCAGCTTAAGTGGGGCCTACAATGAGCAGTTCTTC. Its translation is CASSLSGAYNEQFF.

The chain links TRBV7-9 to TRBJ2-7; tentative D call: TRBD2 (5 bases). The CDR3 has 15 amino acids. Germline V gene data show CDR1 as SEHNR and CDR2 as FQNEAQ (reference sequence). Trimming left V 1 base short and J 0 bases short, with 10 bases between. The CDR3 region is CASSLGAASSYEQYF. Written as DNA, the CDR3 is TGTGCCAGCAGCTTAGGAGCGGCGAGCTCCTACGAGCAGTACTTC.

The chain employs TRBV6-5 and TRBJ2-1; 9 nucleotides agree with TRBD2. The ends lost 7 bases at V and 6 bases at J; junction bases unmatched: 10. There are 15 residues in the CDR3. CDR1 is MNHEY, CDR2 SVGAGI, per germline. CDR3 protein: CASTNGLAGPNEQFF. DNA for the CDR3: TGTGCCAGCACCAACGGTCTAGCGGGACCCAATGAGCAGTTCTTC.